The 25 T cell receptor beta chains presented below share a single source sample, sequenced in a study of CD8+ T cells in alopecia areata. RNA, once extracted, was reverse transcribed into cDNA for use as the sequencing template. Data came from immunoSEQ multiplex PCR; TCRdb stores just in-frame clones and leaves some out. The sample has some 150,000 clones, roughly 58% seen once; the top ten hold around 34%. Sequenced input: CD8+ T cells sorted from blood. The receptors come from a human donor in good health.

On this clone itself: The identical CDR3 is also encoded by other nucleotide sequences in the sample. The chain has TRBV9 and TRBJ2-2, with D possibly matching TRBD2 (6 bases). CDR3 length: 15 residues. Looked up from germline, CDR1 is SGDLS and CDR2 is YYNGEE. Trimming shortened V by 2 bases and J by 6 bases, and 14 bases separated the two germline ends. CDR3 DNA: TGTGCCAGCAGCGTGGGAGGAGGGTCCGCCGGGGAGCTGTTTTTT. Amino acid sequence: CASSVGGGSAGELFF.

This clone was detected many times. V is TRBV11-2 and J is TRBJ1-2, with D possibly TRBD1 on 5 matching bases. The CDR3 has 15 amino acids. CDR1 is SGHAT and CDR2 is FQNNGV in the germline V gene. The V end was cut by 2 bases, the J end by 8 bases, with 18 bases between. The CDR3 region has the DNA TGTGCCAGCAGCTTAAATCGGGACGGCTTTAGAGGCTACACCTTC. Its protein product is CASSLNRDGFRGYTF.

Points on this clone: A junction end diverges from the germline sequence, so it may reflect a read error. The rearrangement uses TRBV7-7 and TRBJ2-3, with 7 bases that match TRBD1. Germline V lookup: CDR1 SSHAT, CDR2 FNYEAQ (reference sequence). The CDR3 runs to 15 residues. The CDR3 sequence: CASSLGDRYTDTQYF. As DNA, the CDR3 is TGTGCTAGCAGCTTAGGGGACAGATACACAGATACGCAGTATTTT.

The gene calls are TRBV7-9 and TRBJ2-1; TRBD2 is a possible D gene (6 bases). The CDR3 runs to 15 residues. V was pared by 5 bases and J by 5 bases, with 16 bases between. Germline lookup yields CDR1 SEHNR and CDR2 FQNEAQ (reference sequence). The CDR3 DNA is TGTGCCAGCAGCGGTGGGACTCTGTTTGACAATGAGCAGTTCTTC. Translation: CASSGGTLFDNEQFF.

This rearrangement joins TRBV6-6 to TRBJ1-5; D might be TRBD1 (5 bases). The V gene lost 6 bases and the J gene lost 3 bases, with 9 bases spanning the gap. The germline gives CDR1 MNHNY, CDR2 SVGAGI (reference sequence). The CDR3 is 13 residues long. CDR3 region: CASRQGYNQPQHF. The CDR3 bases are TGTGCCAGCAGGCAGGGTTACAATCAGCCCCAGCATTTT.

The rearrangement uses TRBV5-4 and TRBJ2-7; TRBD1 matches at 8 bases. This CDR3 is 12 amino acids long. The ends lost 5 bases at V and 10 bases at J; junction bases unmatched: 8. Looked up from germline, CDR1 is SGHNT and CDR2 is YYREEE (reference sequence). In DNA, the CDR3 is TGTGCCAGCAGGACCACTACAGGGGGTCAGTACTTC. The encoded protein is CASRTTTGGQYF.

The chain combines TRBV18 with TRBJ2-7; D may be TRBD2 (6 bases). The CDR3 has 16 residues. Germline values: CDR1 KGHSH, CDR2 LQKENI. V was shortened by 2 bases and J by 0 bases, with 14 bases between the two germline ends. The CDR3 here is CASSPFYRGSSYEQYF. The CDR3 bases are TGTGCCAGCTCACCATTTTATCGGGGGAGCTCCTACGAGCAGTACTTC. The full variable domain, in which reference TRBV18 and TRBJ2-7 provide the parts outside the CDR3, is NAGVMQNPRHLVRRRGQEARLRCSPMKGHSHVYWYRQLPEEGLKFMVYLQKENIIDESGMPKERFSAEFPKEGPSILRIQQVVRGDSAAYFCASSPFYRGSSYEQYFGPGTRLTVT.

This chain joins TRBV29-1 and TRBJ2-3, with TRBD1 matching over 9 bases. Germline V gene lookup returns CDR1 SQVTM and CDR2 ANQGSEA. The CDR3 consists of 13 residues. V trimming: 8 bases; J trimming: 6 bases; junction bases outside the gene matches: 9. CDR3 sequence: CSLWTGEEDTQYF. As DNA, the CDR3 is TGCAGCTTGTGGACAGGGGAAGAGGATACGCAGTATTTT.

This clone was counted between two and nine times. This CDR3 is CASTPGTSGRNEQFF. The CDR3 DNA is TGTGCCAGCACCCCCGGGACTAGCGGGAGGAATGAGCAGTTCTTC. The chain is built from TRBV25-1 and TRBJ2-1; 15 positions match TRBD2. CDR1 is MGHDK, CDR2 SYGVNS, per germline. This CDR3 is built from 15 residues. With 7 bases clipped from V and 7 bases from J, the junction kept 5 bases outside the gene matches.

The V and J genes are TRBV27 and TRBJ2-7; either TRBD1 or TRBD2 may fit D (5 bases each). Trimming shortened V by 6 bases and J by 6 bases, and 12 bases separated the two germline ends. There are 12 residues in the CDR3. Germline lookup yields CDR1 MNHEY and CDR2 SMNVEV (reference sequence). The CDR3 protein is CASSPAGAEQYF. In DNA, the CDR3 is TGTGCCAGCAGCCCCGCCGGGGCCGAGCAGTACTTC.

V is TRBV9 and J is TRBJ1-5; tentatively, D is TRBD1 (6 bases). The CDR3 is made up of 14 amino acids. CDR1 is SGDLS and CDR2 is YYNGEE in the germline V gene. Deletions cut 4 bases from V and 4 bases from J, with 12 bases between. CDR3: CASSPWTDNQPQHF. The CDR3 nucleotides are TGTGCCAGCAGCCCTTGGACAGATAATCAGCCCCAGCATTTT. The full variable domain, completed using reference TRBV9 and TRBJ1-5, is DSGVTQTPKHLITATGQRVTLRCSPRSGDLSVYWYQQSLDQGLQFLIQYYNGEERAKGNILERFSAQQFPDLHSELNLSSLELGDSALYFCASSPWTDNQPQHFGDGTRLSIL.

The chain links TRBV5-1 to TRBJ2-7, with unresolved D. The CDR3 has 15 amino acids. Deletions cut 2 bases from V and 1 base from J, with 13 bases between. CDR1 is SGHRS and CDR2 is YFSETQ in the germline V gene. As DNA, the CDR3 is TGCGCCAGCAGCTTAGCCGCTGACGGTTCCTACGAGCAGTACTTC. It specifies CASSLAADGSYEQYF.

The genes are TRBV11-2 and TRBJ2-1; 7 bases are shared with TRBD2. Germline CDR1 is SGHAT and CDR2 is FQNNGV. J was trimmed by 14 bases and V by 8 bases; bases with no gene match: 6. The CDR3 extends over 10 amino acids. CDR3 bases: TGTGCCAGCGGGGCGGGAGAGGAGTTCTTC. Translation gives CASGAGEEFF.

This rearrangement joins TRBV29-1 to TRBJ2-1; TRBD1 agrees at 7 bases. The CDR3 spans 12 residues. The germline CDR1 and CDR2 sequences are SQVTM and ANQGSEA. The V gene end was trimmed by 3 bases and the J gene end by 7 bases; junction bases not matched to a gene: 3. CDR3 nucleotide sequence: TGCAGCGTTGAGGGCAGGGGGAATGAGCAGTTCTTC. This codes for CSVEGRGNEQFF.

The V gene is TRBV5-1, the J gene TRBJ2-1, with unresolved D. V lost 1 base to trimming and J lost 4 bases, with 12 bases between them. The CDR3 loop spans 15 amino acids. The germline V gene has CDR1 SGHRS and CDR2 YFSETQ. The chain's CDR3 is CASSLSAPTYNEQFF. CDR3 nucleotide sequence: TGCGCCAGCAGCTTGTCGGCTCCTACATACAATGAGCAGTTCTTC.

The V gene is TRBV5-4, the J gene TRBJ2-6; weak D call: TRBD1 (6 bases). From germline, CDR1 is SGHNT and CDR2 YYREEE (reference sequence). V lost 4 bases to trimming and J lost 2 bases, with 13 bases between them. CDR3 length: 16 residues. CDR3 loop: CASSQDGGAGANVLTF. The CDR3 DNA sequence: TGTGCCAGCAGCCAAGATGGGGGCGCTGGGGCCAACGTCCTGACTTTC.

The chain employs TRBV6-5 and TRBJ1-2; 7 bases agree with TRBD1. The CDR3 length is 14 residues. Germline lookup yields CDR1 MNHEY and CDR2 SVGAGI. The J segment lost 6 bases and the V segment lost 0 bases, leaving 4 bases of the junction unmatched. The CDR3: CASSYSGQSDGYTF. The CDR3 DNA is TGTGCCAGCAGTTACTCGGGACAGAGTGATGGCTACACCTTC.

This clone was observed a few times. The V call is TRBV11-2, the J call TRBJ2-1; D ambiguous. CDR3 size: 11 residues. Trimming removed 6 bases at V and 8 bases at J, with 8 bases between. CDR1 and CDR2 (germline): SGHAT, FQNNGV. The CDR3 DNA is TGTGCCAGCAGGGGTGTAGATGAGCAGTTCTTC. Translation gives CASRGVDEQFF. Combining the CDR3 with reference TRBV11-2 and TRBJ2-1 gives the whole variable domain EAGVAQSPRYKIIEKRQSVAFWCNPISGHATLYWYQQILGQGPKLLIQFQNNGVVDDSQLPKDRFSAERLKGVDSTLKIQPAKLEDSAVYLCASRGVDEQFFGPGTRLTVL.

The CDR3 reads CASSLVRLSTDTQYF. CDR3 nucleotide sequence: TGTGCCAGCAGCTTAGTACGGTTAAGCACAGATACGCAGTATTTT. This chain joins TRBV11-2 and TRBJ2-3; no definite D call. The ends were cut back, 1 base at V and 0 bases at J, with 8 bases in the middle. Germline CDR1 and CDR2: SGHAT and FQNNGV. This CDR3 region has 15 residues.

The genes are TRBV9 and TRBJ2-1; 9 bases are a match to TRBD2. The V gene end was trimmed by 4 bases and the J gene end by 6 bases; junction bases not matched to a gene: 8. The CDR3 consists of 15 residues. Germline V gene sequence: CDR1 SGDLS, CDR2 YYNGEE. CDR3 DNA sequence: TGTGCCAGCAGCTTGGGACTAGCCATCGGCAATGAGCAGTTCTTC. Translating gives CASSLGLAIGNEQFF.

The table lists this clone with a count of one. The genes are TRBV30 and TRBJ2-7, with TRBD2 matching 9 bases. CDR1 and CDR2 (germline): GTSNPN, SVGIG (reference sequence). The CDR3 is 16 residues long. The V segment lost 0 bases and the J segment 5 bases; nucleotides outside the gene matches: 11. The CDR3 coding sequence is TGTGCCTGGAGTGTATTAGCGGGAGTGGTAGTGGACGAGCAGTACTTC. It specifies CAWSVLAGVVVDEQYF.

J is TRBJ2-5 and V is TRBV9; perhaps TRBD2 as D (5 bases). The CDR3 runs 14 residues. Per the germline V gene, CDR1 is SGDLS and CDR2 is YYNGEE. The V end lost 0 bases, the J end lost 3 bases, and 9 bases lay between the germline ends. The CDR3 sequence: CASSVGSSEETQYF. The CDR3 DNA reads as TGTGCCAGCAGCGTAGGGAGTAGCGAAGAGACCCAGTACTTC.

This clone was counted only a few times. The J gene is TRBJ2-1, the V gene TRBV9; D gene unclear. The V and J ends lost 4 bases and 8 bases respectively, with 10 bases between them. This CDR3 has 12 residues. CDR1 is SGDLS and CDR2 is YYNGEE in the germline V gene. CDR3 loop: CASSSGGYEQFF. CDR3 nucleotide sequence: TGTGCCAGCAGCTCAGGCGGCTATGAGCAGTTCTTC. Complete variable domain (other parts from reference TRBV9 and TRBJ2-1): DSGVTQTPKHLITATGQRVTLRCSPRSGDLSVYWYQQSLDQGLQFLIQYYNGEERAKGNILERFSAQQFPDLHSELNLSSLELGDSALYFCASSSGGYEQFFGPGTRLTVL.

This clone was detected only a few times. This chain joins TRBV27 and TRBJ2-5; no definite D call. Trimming took 9 bases from V and 3 from J, leaving 8 bases between them. The CDR3 is 11 amino acids. Germline V CDR1 and CDR2: MNHEY, SMNVEV (reference sequence). CDR3 sequence (DNA): TGTGCCAGTGCCTCAGAAGAGACCCAGTACTTC. Translation: CASASEETQYF.

The gene calls are TRBV29-1 and TRBJ2-2; D might be TRBD2 (5 bases). V dropped 4 bases and J dropped 7 bases, with 16 bases sitting between them. Germline CDR1 and CDR2: SQVTM and ANQGSEA. This CDR3 comprises 14 residues. In nucleotides, the CDR3 is TGCAGCGTTGTCCCGGCCCGGGGAGTCGGGGAGCTGTTTTTT. This translates into CSVVPARGVGELFF.